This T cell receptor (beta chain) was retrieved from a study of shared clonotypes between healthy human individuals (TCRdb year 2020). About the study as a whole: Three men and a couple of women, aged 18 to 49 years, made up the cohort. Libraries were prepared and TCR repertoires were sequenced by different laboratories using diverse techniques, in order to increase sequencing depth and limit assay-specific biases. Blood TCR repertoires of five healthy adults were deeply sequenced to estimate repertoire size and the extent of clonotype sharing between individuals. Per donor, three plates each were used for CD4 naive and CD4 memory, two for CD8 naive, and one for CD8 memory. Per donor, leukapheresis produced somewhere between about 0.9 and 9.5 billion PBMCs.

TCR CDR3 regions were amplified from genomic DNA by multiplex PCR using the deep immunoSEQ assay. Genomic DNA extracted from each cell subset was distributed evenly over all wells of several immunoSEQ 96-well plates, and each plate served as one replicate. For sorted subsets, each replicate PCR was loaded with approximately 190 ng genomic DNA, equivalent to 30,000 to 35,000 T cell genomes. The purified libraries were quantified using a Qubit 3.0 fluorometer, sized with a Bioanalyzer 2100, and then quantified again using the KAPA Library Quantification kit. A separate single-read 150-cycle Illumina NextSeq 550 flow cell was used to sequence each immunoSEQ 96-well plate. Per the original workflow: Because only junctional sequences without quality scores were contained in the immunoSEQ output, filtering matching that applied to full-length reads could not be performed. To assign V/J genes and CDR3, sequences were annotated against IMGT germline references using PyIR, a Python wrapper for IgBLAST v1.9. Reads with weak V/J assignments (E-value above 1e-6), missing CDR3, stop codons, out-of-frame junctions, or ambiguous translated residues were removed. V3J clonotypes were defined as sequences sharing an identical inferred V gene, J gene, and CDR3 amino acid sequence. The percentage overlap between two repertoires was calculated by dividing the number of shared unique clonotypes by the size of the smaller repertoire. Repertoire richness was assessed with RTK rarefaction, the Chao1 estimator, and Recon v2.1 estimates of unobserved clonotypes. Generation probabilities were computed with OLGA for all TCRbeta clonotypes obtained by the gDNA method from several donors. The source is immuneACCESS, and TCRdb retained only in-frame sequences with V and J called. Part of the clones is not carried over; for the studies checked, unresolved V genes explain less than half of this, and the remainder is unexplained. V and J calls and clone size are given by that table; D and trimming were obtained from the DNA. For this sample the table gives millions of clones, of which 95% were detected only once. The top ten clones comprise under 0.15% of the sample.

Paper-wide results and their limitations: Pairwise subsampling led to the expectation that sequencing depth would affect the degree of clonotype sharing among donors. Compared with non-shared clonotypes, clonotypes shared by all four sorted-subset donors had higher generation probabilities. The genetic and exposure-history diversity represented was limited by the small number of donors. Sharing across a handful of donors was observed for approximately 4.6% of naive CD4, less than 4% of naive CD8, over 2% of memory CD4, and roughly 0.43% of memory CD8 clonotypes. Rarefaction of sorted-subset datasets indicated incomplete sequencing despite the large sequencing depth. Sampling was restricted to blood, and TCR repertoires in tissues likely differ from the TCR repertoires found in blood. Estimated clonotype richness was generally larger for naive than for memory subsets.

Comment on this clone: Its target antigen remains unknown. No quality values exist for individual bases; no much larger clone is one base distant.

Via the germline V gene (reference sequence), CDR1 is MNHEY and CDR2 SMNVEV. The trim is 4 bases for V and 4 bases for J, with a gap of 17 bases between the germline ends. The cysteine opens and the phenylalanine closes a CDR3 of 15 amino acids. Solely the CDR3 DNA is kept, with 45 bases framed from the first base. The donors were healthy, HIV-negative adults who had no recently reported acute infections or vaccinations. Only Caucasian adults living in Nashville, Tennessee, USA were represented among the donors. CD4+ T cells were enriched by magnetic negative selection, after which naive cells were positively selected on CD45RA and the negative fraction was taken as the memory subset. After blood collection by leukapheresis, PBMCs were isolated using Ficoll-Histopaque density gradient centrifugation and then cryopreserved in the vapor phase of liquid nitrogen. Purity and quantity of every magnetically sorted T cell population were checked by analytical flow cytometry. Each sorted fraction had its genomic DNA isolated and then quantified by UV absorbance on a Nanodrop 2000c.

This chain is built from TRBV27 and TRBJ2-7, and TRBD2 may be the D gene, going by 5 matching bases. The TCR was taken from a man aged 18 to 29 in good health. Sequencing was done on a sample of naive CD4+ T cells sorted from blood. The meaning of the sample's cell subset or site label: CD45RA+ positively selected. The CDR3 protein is CASSSRHGGAYEQYF. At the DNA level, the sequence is TGTGCCAGCAGTTCTAGACACGGAGGCGCGTACGAGCAGTACTTC.